Each of the 14 T cell receptor beta chains below was sequenced from the same sample in a study of T cells expressing NK-cell markers. TCRdb re-called the 5' RACE reads and gives one entry per CDR3 protein, without DNA. This table lists 440,000 or so distinct CDR3 sequences. Sequenced: blood T cells: a sorted CD56 or NKG2C T cell subset, CD4+ or CD8+ T cells, or bulk PBMC T cells (not recorded which). These TCRs come from a woman between 18 and 75 years old in good health.

The genes are TRBV20-1 and TRBJ2-5; TCRdb's D gene call, TRBD1, goes unchecked for lack of DNA. Germline V CDR1 and CDR2: DFQATT, SNEGSKA (reference sequence). CDR3 length: 13 amino acids. The CDR3: CSARWDSPETQYF.

The chain links TRBV12-3 or TRBV12-4 to TRBJ2-7; no DNA is available, so the TRBD2 call from TCRdb remains unchecked. CDR3 length: 15 amino acids. This chain's CDR3 is CASSWGLAETYEQYF.

The CDR3 region is CAIQGARNTEAFF. The chain carries TRBV10-3 and TRBJ1-1; the TCRdb D gene call, TRBD1, has no DNA to confirm it. The germline CDR1 and CDR2 sequences are ENHRY and SYGVKD. This CDR3 is built from 13 residues.

This rearrangement joins TRBV25-1 to TRBJ1-5. Germline values: CDR1 MGHDK, CDR2 SYGVNS. The CDR3 has 14 residues. The chain's CDR3 is CASSEPYSNQPQHF.

The chain couples TRBV29-1 to TRBJ1-1; the TRBD1 assignment by TCRdb is unverifiable without DNA. CDR3 size: 14 residues. The germline gives CDR1 SQVTM, CDR2 ANQGSEA. The CDR3 loop reads CSVEFAQGGTEAFF.

The chain is built from TRBV7-8 and TRBJ1-6. CDR1 and CDR2 from the germline V gene are SGHVS and FQNEAQ. The CDR3 runs 16 residues. The CDR3 protein is CASSLAVQIRLSPLHF.

The V and J genes are TRBV7-8 and TRBJ2-7; as DNA is missing, the TRBD2 call by TCRdb cannot be tested. Germline values: CDR1 SGHVS, CDR2 FQNEAQ. This CDR3 is 11 amino acids long. The CDR3 reads CASSPRQEQYF.

The chain employs TRBV29-1 and TRBJ1-2; the TCRdb D gene call, TRBD1, has no DNA to confirm it. Germline CDR1 is SQVTM and CDR2 is ANQGSEA. The CDR3 is 13 residues long. CDR3 residues: CSAGDGSNYGYTF.

Here the CDR3 reads CASSPINIIKPPYEQYF. The rearrangement links TRBV18 to TRBJ2-7. The CDR3 runs 17 residues. Germline V gene data show CDR1 as KGHSH and CDR2 as LQKENI.

The chain combines TRBV9 with TRBJ1-1; TCRdb's D call, TRBD1, is unchecked because there is no DNA. Germline CDR1 is SGDLS and CDR2 is YYNGEE. The CDR3 covers 13 residues. This CDR3 reads CASSVSGVAEAFF.

The chain joins TRBV18 to TRBJ1-5. Germline CDR1 reads KGHSH; CDR2 reads LQKENI. The CDR3 runs to 15 residues. The CDR3 spells CASSSGARRDQPQHF.

This CDR3 is CASSQNLGGYNEQFF. This sequence joins TRBV4-3 and TRBJ2-1. Germline V gene sequence: CDR1 LGHNA, CDR2 YSLEER. This CDR3 is 15 amino acids long.

V and J are TRBV7-9 and TRBJ2-1. Germline V gene lookup returns CDR1 SEHNR and CDR2 FQNEAQ (reference sequence). There are 15 residues in the CDR3. CDR3 amino acids: CASSLEETPYNEQFF.

The chain has TRBV12-3 or TRBV12-4 and TRBJ2-7; TCRdb calls TRBD1, which cannot be checked without DNA. This CDR3 spans 14 amino acids. The CDR3 sequence: CASSFLDRGGEQYF.